One sample yielded the 22 T cell receptor beta chains listed below, sequenced in a study of CD8 T cells in Susac syndrome. The authors reverse transcribed about 0.45 to 1 ug RNA with random hexamers. MiXCR, run by TCRdb on the immunoSEQ multiplex PCR reads, gives a single entry per CDR3 protein. Of about 200,000 distinct CDR3 sequences detected, over 85% appear once; the ten largest clones hold around 0.1%. Input material: CD4+ T cells from PBMCs. The source is a human donor in good health.

This sequence joins TRBV20-1 and TRBJ2-5, with D perhaps TRBD2 (7 bases). CDR1 is DFQATT, CDR2 SNEGSKA, per germline (reference sequence). Trimming removed 0 bases from V and 2 bases from J, with 13 bases in between. The CDR3 contains 15 residues. The CDR3 sequence is CSARDPRGAQETQYF. DNA of the CDR3: TGCAGTGCTAGAGATCCCCGGGGGGCTCAAGAGACCCAGTACTTC.

The V call is TRBV7-2, the J call TRBJ1-1; possibly TRBD1 for D (5 bases). CDR1 SGHTA and CDR2 FQGNSA come from the germline V gene. V lost 5 bases and J lost 7, with 11 bases in between. The CDR3 loop spans 12 amino acids. The CDR3 sequence: CASSRDGNEAFF. For the CDR3, the DNA is TGTGCCAGCAGCCGGGACGGGAATGAAGCTTTCTTT.

This clonotype was recorded only once. The chain couples TRBV6-1 to TRBJ2-7; TRBD2 aligns across 12 bases. The CDR3 contains 17 residues. Germline V gene sequence: CDR1 MNHNS, CDR2 SASEGT. With V trimmed by 6 bases and J by 1 base, 10 bases remained unmatched. CDR3 residues: CASSRGLAGSFSYEQYV. The CDR3 nucleotides read TGTGCCAGCAGCCGTGGACTAGCGGGATCATTTTCCTACGAGCAGTACGTC.

DNA of the CDR3: TGTGCCAGCAGTCTTTCCGGGACAGGGAAACGAGATACGCAGTATTTT. Residues: CASSLSGTGKRDTQYF. J is TRBJ2-3 and V is TRBV27; 9 bases match TRBD1. The germline CDR1 and CDR2 sequences are MNHEY and SMNVEV (reference sequence). There are 16 residues in the CDR3. Germline trimming cut 5 bases from V and 5 bases from J; bases unmatched to any gene: 11.

The CDR3 bases are TGTGCCACCAGCGAAGCGAGCTACAATGAGCAGTTCTTC. Protein sequence: CATSEASYNEQFF. V usage is TRBV24-1 and J usage is TRBJ2-1; no firm D call. Between the trimmed V and J ends, which lost 7 bases and 3 bases, there was a span of 9 bases. Germline lookup yields CDR1 KGHDR and CDR2 SFDVKD. This CDR3 is built from 13 residues.

CDR3 region: CSVELWGYTF. CDR3 in DNA: TGCAGCGTTGAATTATGGGGCTACACCTTC. This rearrangement joins TRBV29-1 to TRBJ1-2; D is unclear. Trimming pared 2 bases from V and 8 bases from J, leaving 6 bases between. CDR3 length equals 10 residues. Germline CDR1 SQVTM, CDR2 ANQGSEA.

The rearrangement uses TRBV18 and TRBJ2-7; D ambiguous. The V and J ends lost 3 bases and 6 bases respectively, with 9 bases between them. CDR3 length equals 12 residues. Germline CDR1 is KGHSH and CDR2 is LQKENI. The DNA for the CDR3 is TGTGCCAGCTCACCCCCCCTCCTCGAGCAGTACGTC. Residues: CASSPPLLEQYV.

This clonotype has just one count. This chain links TRBV2 with TRBJ1-1, with 8 bases fitting TRBD1. This CDR3 region has 14 residues. V shed 5 bases, J shed 4 bases, and the junction held 6 bases outside the gene matches. Per the germline V gene, CDR1 is SNHLY and CDR2 is FYNNEI. DNA for the CDR3: TGTGCCAGCAGTCTACAGGGGGGAGGCACTGAAGCTTTCTTT. Protein product: CASSLQGGGTEAFF.

The gene calls are TRBV30 and TRBJ2-1; 7 nucleotides agree with TRBD2. J lost 6 bases, V lost 5 bases, and 16 bases had no gene match. CDR1 GTSNPN and CDR2 SVGIG come from the germline V gene (reference sequence). The CDR3 runs to 16 residues. The CDR3 loop reads CAWLSRPREGRNEQFF. The CDR3 coding sequence is TGTGCCTGGCTATCGAGACCTAGGGAGGGCCGCAATGAGCAGTTCTTC.

The V and J genes are TRBV12-3 or TRBV12-4 and TRBJ2-5; D unclear. CDR3 length equals 12 residues. The V gene lost 6 bases and the J gene lost 0 bases, with 5 bases spanning the gap. CDR3 loop: CASSYYQETQYF. The CDR3 DNA follows: TGTGCCAGCAGCTACTACCAAGAGACCCAGTACTTC.

J is TRBJ2-3 and V is TRBV28, with 7 bases identical to TRBD2. The V gene's germline CDR1 is MDHEN and CDR2 SYDVKM. CDR3 size: 14 residues. V dropped 10 bases and J dropped 3; count of bases not matched to a gene: 10. CDR3 DNA: TGTGCCACCGCCCCCGGCGGGAGTACAGATACGCAGTATTTT. It translates to CATAPGGSTDTQYF.

The J gene is TRBJ1-2, the V gene TRBV27, with TRBD1 as a possible D gene (5 bases). CDR1 is MNHEY and CDR2 is SMNVEV in the germline V gene (reference sequence). The CDR3 contains 14 residues. V lost 0 bases and J 3 bases, leaving 8 bases between the germline ends. The CDR3 region is CASSLSRGDYGYTF. CDR3 bases: TGTGCCAGCAGTTTATCTCGGGGGGACTATGGCTACACCTTC.

This chain uses TRBV7-2 with TRBJ1-4, with 9 bases aligning to TRBD1. CDR1 is SGHTA and CDR2 is FQGNSA in the germline V gene. The CDR3 totals 16 residues. Unmatched junction bases numbered 11, after V lost 4 bases and J lost 8 bases. The CDR3, as DNA: TGTGCCAGCAGCTCTAGCCCCGGGACAGGGTACGAAAAACTGTTTTTT. It encodes CASSSSPGTGYEKLFF.

The V gene is TRBV6-2 or TRBV6-3, the J gene TRBJ1-1; D uncertain. The CDR3 is 13 residues long. Looked up from germline, CDR1 is MNHEY and CDR2 is SVGEGT. V was cut by 1 base and J by 1 base, with 4 bases left in between. The CDR3 DNA reads as TGTGCCAGCAGTTACTTCGGGAACACTGAAGCTTTCTTT. This translates into CASSYFGNTEAFF.

This sequence joins TRBV30 and TRBJ2-7; 9 nucleotides align to TRBD2. CDR1 and CDR2 (germline): GTSNPN, SVGIG (reference sequence). V shed 5 bases and J 3 bases; nucleotides not matched to a gene: 2. CDR3 length: 12 residues. CDR3 region: CAWSAGGYEQYV. The CDR3 bases are TGTGCCTGGTCAGCGGGGGGCTACGAGCAGTACGTC.

V is TRBV3-1 and J is TRBJ1-2; D is uncertain. In germline, CDR1 is LGHDT, CDR2 YNNKEL (reference sequence). The CDR3 sequence is 14 residues long. Trimming took 0 bases from V and 7 from J, leaving 12 bases between them. The CDR3 region is CASSQEFVGSGYTF. CDR3 DNA: TGTGCCAGCAGCCAAGAGTTTGTGGGCTCTGGCTACACCTTC.

The V gene is TRBV20-1, the J gene TRBJ2-3; 13 bases fit TRBD2. The junction had 7 bases not matched to a gene; V was cut back by 5 bases and J by 2 bases. Germline assignment: CDR1 DFQATT and CDR2 SNEGSKA (reference sequence). The CDR3 is 16 residues long. CDR3 nucleotides: TGCAGTGCTGGCCCGACTAGCGGGGGGTTCACAGATACGCAGTATTTT. This sequence encodes CSAGPTSGGFTDTQYF.

This clonotype came up once. This chain links TRBV25-1 with TRBJ2-5, with TRBD1 as a possible D gene (5 bases). The germline CDR1 and CDR2 sequences are MGHDK and SYGVNS. The CDR3 runs to 14 residues. V lost 4 bases and J 5 bases, leaving 14 bases between the germline ends. CDR3 in amino acids: CASSGAGARETQYF. DNA of the CDR3: TGTGCCAGCAGTGGTGCTGGGGCTAGGGAGACCCAGTACTTC.

CDR3 nucleotides: TGTGCCATCATGGGTAGCGGGGATGAGCAGTTCTTC. Amino acid sequence: CAIMGSGDEQFF. The chain uses TRBV10-3 and TRBJ2-1; 8 nucleotides line up with TRBD2. Germline-derived CDR1 and CDR2 are ENHRY and SYGVKD. CDR3 length: 12 residues. V lost 7 bases and J lost 8; bases outside the gene matches: 4.

This chain links TRBV10-3 with TRBJ2-5; D unresolved. Germline values: CDR1 ENHRY, CDR2 SYGVKD. The CDR3 loop spans 13 amino acids. V lost 4 bases and J 5 bases, leaving 11 bases between the germline ends. The CDR3 here is CAISGGVRETQYF. The CDR3 DNA reads TGTGCCATCAGTGGTGGAGTCCGGGAGACCCAGTACTTC.

CDR3: CSASGLAGDEQFF. DNA for the CDR3: TGCAGTGCTTCGGGACTAGCGGGAGATGAGCAGTTCTTC. The genes are TRBV20-1 and TRBJ2-1; the match to TRBD2 covers 14 bases. This CDR3 is 13 amino acids long. Germline values: CDR1 DFQATT, CDR2 SNEGSKA (reference sequence). The V segment lost 5 bases and the J segment 8 bases; nucleotides outside the gene matches: 2.

The chain links TRBV5-1 to TRBJ1-1; D gene unclear. V was shortened by 0 bases and J by 1 base, with 13 bases between the two germline ends. CDR1 and CDR2 from the germline V gene are SGHRS and YFSETQ. The CDR3 is 16 amino acids. The CDR3 sequence: CASSLVMYGENTEAFF. CDR3 in DNA: TGCGCCAGCAGCTTGGTCATGTACGGGGAGAACACTGAAGCTTTCTTT. Supplemented by reference TRBV5-1 and TRBJ1-1, the full variable domain reads KAGVTQTPRYLIKTRGQQVTLSCSPISGHRSVSWYQQTPGQGLQFLFEYFSETQRNKGNFPGRFSGRQFSNSRSEMNVSTLELGDSALYLCASSLVMYGENTEAFFGQGTRLTVV.